This section outlines one T cell receptor beta chain sequence together with its context. This record comes from a study of blood T cell repertoires in COVID-19. As for the study in general: Donors in the United States, Italy and Spain gave samples during acute or convalescent COVID-19. The analysed material was cDNA or gDNA that came from T cells, B-cell-depleted T cells, or PBMCs.

Assay used: immunoSEQ multiplex PCR; TCRdb lists only in-frame clones, some missing. The table includes roughly 200,000 clones, around 85% detected once. CDR3 length: 18 amino acids. Trimming took 6 bases from V and 7 from J, leaving 28 bases between them. The sequence was obtained from a woman between 50 and 59 years old in a cohort exposed to, infected with or recovered from COVID-19 (not recorded which). Specimen: PBMCs or T cells enriched from blood (not recorded which). The chain uses TRBV23-1 and TRBJ1-5; D might be TRBD1 (5 bases). TRBV23-1 is marked as an open reading frame, function uncertain. CDR3: CASRPKAAPGVSRQPQHF. CDR3 DNA: TGCGCCAGCAGACCCAAAGCAGCGCCGGGGGTCTCCAGGCAGCCCCAGCATTTT.